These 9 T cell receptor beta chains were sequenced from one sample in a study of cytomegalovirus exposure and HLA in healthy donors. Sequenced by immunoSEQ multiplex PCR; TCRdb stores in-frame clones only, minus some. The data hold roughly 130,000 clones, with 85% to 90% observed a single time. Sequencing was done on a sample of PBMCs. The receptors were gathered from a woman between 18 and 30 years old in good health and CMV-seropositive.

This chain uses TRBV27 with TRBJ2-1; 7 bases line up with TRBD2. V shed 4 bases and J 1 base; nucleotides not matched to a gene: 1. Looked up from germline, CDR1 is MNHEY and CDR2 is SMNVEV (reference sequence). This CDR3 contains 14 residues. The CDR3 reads CASSSGGSYNEQFF. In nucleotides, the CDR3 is TGTGCCAGCAGTTCCGGGGGGTCCTACAATGAGCAGTTCTTC.

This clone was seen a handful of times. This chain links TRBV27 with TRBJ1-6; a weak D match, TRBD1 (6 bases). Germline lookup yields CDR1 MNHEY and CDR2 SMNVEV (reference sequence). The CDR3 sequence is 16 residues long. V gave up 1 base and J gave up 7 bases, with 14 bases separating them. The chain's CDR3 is CASSLFQGHANSPLHF. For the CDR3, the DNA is TGTGCCAGCAGTTTATTCCAGGGACACGCAAATTCACCCCTCCACTTT.

The CDR3 is CASSPGTRPYNEQFF. CDR3 nucleotide sequence: TGTGCCAGCAGCCCCGGGACACGACCCTACAATGAGCAGTTCTTC. This chain joins TRBV5-8 and TRBJ2-1; TRBD1 is a possible D gene (6 bases). The CDR3 length is 15 residues. V shed 4 bases and J shed 2 bases, with 13 bases lying between them. Germline assignment: CDR1 SGHTS and CDR2 YDEGEE.

This CDR3 reads CASSQDPAVNTEAFF. The CDR3, as DNA: TGTGCCAGCAGCCAAGATCCCGCAGTGAACACTGAAGCTTTCTTT. The chain links TRBV4-2 to TRBJ1-1; D is uncertain. The germline V gene encodes CDR1 LGHNA and CDR2 YNFKEQ. Trimming took 0 bases from V and 0 from J, leaving 8 bases between them. The CDR3 totals 15 residues.

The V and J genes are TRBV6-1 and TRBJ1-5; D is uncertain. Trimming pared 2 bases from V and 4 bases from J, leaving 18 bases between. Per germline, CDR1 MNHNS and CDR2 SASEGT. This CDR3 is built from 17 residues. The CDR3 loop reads CASSENTQPLLNQPQHF. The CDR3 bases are TGTGCCAGCAGTGAAAACACACAGCCCCTTCTTAATCAGCCCCAGCATTTT.

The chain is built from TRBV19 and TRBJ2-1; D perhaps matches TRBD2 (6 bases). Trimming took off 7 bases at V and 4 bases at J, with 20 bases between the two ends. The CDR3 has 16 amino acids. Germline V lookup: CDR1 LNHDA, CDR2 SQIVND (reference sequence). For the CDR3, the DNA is TGTGCCAGTACCCAATCTGAAGGGGACTGGTACAATGAGCAGTTCTTC. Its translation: CASTQSEGDWYNEQFF. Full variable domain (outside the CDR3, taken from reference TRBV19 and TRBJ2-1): DGGITQSPKYLFRKEGQNVTLSCEQNLNHDAMYWYRQDPGQGLRLIYYSQIVNDFQKGDIAEGYSVSREKKESFPLTVTSAQKNPTAFYLCASTQSEGDWYNEQFFGPGTRLTVL.

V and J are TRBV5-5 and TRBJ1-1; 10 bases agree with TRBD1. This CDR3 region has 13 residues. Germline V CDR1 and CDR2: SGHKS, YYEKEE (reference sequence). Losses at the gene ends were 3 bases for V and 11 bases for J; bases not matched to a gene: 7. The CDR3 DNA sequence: TGTGCCAGCAGCTCTGGGACAGGGGAGTTCGCTTTCTTT. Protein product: CASSSGTGEFAFF.

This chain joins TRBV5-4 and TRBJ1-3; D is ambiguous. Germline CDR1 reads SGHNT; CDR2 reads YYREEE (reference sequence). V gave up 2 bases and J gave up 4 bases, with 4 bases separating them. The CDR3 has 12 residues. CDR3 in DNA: TGTGCCAGCAGCTTTCTCGGAAACACCATATATTTT. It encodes CASSFLGNTIYF.

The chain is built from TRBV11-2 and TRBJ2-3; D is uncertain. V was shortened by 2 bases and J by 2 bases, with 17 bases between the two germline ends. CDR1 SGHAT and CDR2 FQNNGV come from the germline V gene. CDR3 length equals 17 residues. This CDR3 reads CASSLFPRRYLTDTQYF. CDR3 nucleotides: TGTGCCAGCAGCTTATTTCCGCGGCGGTACCTCACAGATACGCAGTATTTT.